Sequencing of this T cell receptor (beta chain) was carried out in a study of cytomegalovirus exposure and HLA in healthy donors. PCR was performed using 60 Vbeta and 13 Jbeta primers. The assay was immunoSEQ multiplex PCR, and TCRdb's table has in-frame clones only and misses some. The profile shows roughly 180,000 clones, roughly 80% of them singletons. This clone occurred once. Trimming took 4 bases from V and 5 from J; bases not matched to a gene: 4. Per germline, CDR1 SGHRS and CDR2 YFSETQ. The CDR3 extends over 13 amino acids. The source material was PBMCs. The TCR sequence derives from a man in his forties in good health and CMV-seronegative. V gene TRBV5-1 combines with J gene TRBJ2-7, with 9 bases aligning to TRBD1. CDR3 region: CASSPDRGHEQYF. The CDR3, as DNA: TGCGCCAGCAGCCCGGACAGGGGCCACGAGCAGTACTTC.